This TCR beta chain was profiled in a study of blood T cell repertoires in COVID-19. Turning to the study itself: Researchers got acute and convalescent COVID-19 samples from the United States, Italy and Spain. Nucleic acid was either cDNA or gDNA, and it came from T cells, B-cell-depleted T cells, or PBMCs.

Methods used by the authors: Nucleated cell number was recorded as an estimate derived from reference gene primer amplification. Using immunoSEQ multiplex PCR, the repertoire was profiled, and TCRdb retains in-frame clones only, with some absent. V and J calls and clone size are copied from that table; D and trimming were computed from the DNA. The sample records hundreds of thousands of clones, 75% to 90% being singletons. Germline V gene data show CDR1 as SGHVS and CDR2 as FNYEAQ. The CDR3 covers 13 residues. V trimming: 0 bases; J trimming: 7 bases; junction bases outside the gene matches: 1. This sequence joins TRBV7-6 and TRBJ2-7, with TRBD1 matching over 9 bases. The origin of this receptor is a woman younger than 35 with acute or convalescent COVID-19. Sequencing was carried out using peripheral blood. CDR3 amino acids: CASSLAGQGEQYF. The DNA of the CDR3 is TGTGCCAGCAGCTTAGCGGGACAGGGAGAGCAGTACTTC.